In its sample, the clone carrying this T cell receptor beta chain was seen many times. Its specificity is not known. These data belong to a study of breast tumors, draining lymph nodes, adjacent tissues. Study-wide results and limits: Tumors had less TCR diversity than lymph nodes, more than nontumor tissue. The data were judged consistent with most tumor T cells coming from lymph node and expanding in tumor. Luminal-like breast cancer showed significantly greater tumor-nontumor repertoire similarity than basal-like breast cancer did. The lymph node origin of tumor T cells was framed as consistent with a hypothesis, not demonstrated.

One entry per CDR3 protein results from TCRdb running MiXCR on the multiplex PCR reads. The data show some 65,000 distinct CDR3 sequences, with 40% to 55% seen just once and roughly 8.1% held by the top ten. Germline CDR1 is SGHRS and CDR2 is YFSETQ. This CDR3 region has 15 residues. Trimming pared 0 bases from V and 0 bases from J, leaving 7 bases between. The sequence derives from a female donor with breast cancer. Some clones in this sample may be carry-over from other donors' samples. The J gene is TRBJ1-5, the V gene TRBV5-1, with unresolved D. The source material was breast tumor tissue. CDR3 amino acids: CASSLEPNSNQPQHF. In nucleotides, the CDR3 is TGCGCCAGCAGCTTGGAGCCGAATAGCAATCAGCCCCAGCATTTT.